Presented here are 4 T cell receptor beta chains from one specimen sequenced in a study of graft-versus-host responses after intestinal transplantation. Produced via immunoSEQ multiplex PCR; TCRdb's table is partial and in-frame only. The data contain some 45,000 clones, 90% to 95% of them singletons. Sequenced material: PBMCs, taken 524 days after transplant. The receptors derive from a human patient who received an intestinal transplant, so some T cells may come from the graft donor.

The chain combines TRBV7-9 with TRBJ2-2; D possibly corresponds to TRBD2 (5 bases). The V gene's germline CDR1 is SEHNR and CDR2 FQNEAQ (reference sequence). This CDR3 has 14 amino acids. Trimming shortened V by 3 bases and J by 2 bases, and 7 bases separated the two germline ends. The CDR3: CASSFRDNTGELFF. As DNA, the CDR3 is TGTGCCAGCAGCTTCCGGGATAACACCGGGGAGCTGTTTTTT.

This clone has just a few counts. The CDR3 loop is CASSSPGLAGYNEQFF. In DNA, the CDR3 is TGTGCCAGCAGCAGTCCGGGACTAGCGGGGTACAATGAGCAGTTCTTC. The chain joins TRBV11-1 to TRBJ2-1, with TRBD2 matching over 13 bases. This CDR3 contains 16 residues. Germline V gene lookup returns CDR1 SGHAT and CDR2 FQDESV (reference sequence). The V gene end was trimmed by 5 bases and the J gene end by 4 bases; junction bases not matched to a gene: 5.

The genes are TRBV6-5 and TRBJ2-7; 7 nucleotides line up with TRBD2. J lost 2 bases, V lost 0 bases, and 7 bases had no gene match. This CDR3 spans 16 amino acids. Germline-derived CDR1 and CDR2 are MNHEY and SVGAGI. The CDR3 region is CASSYSRDYGTYEQYF. As DNA, the CDR3 is TGTGCCAGCAGTTACTCGAGGGACTACGGTACCTACGAGCAGTACTTC.

The sample holds one count of this clone. The V gene is TRBV27, the J gene TRBJ1-6; D ambiguous. The V end was cut by 2 bases, the J end by 5 bases, with 10 bases between. This CDR3 spans 15 amino acids. In germline, CDR1 is MNHEY, CDR2 SMNVEV (reference sequence). The CDR3 spells CASSLDLSNNSPLHF. For the CDR3, the DNA is TGTGCCAGCAGTTTAGACCTTTCAAATAATTCACCCCTCCACTTT.